This passage covers 22 T cell receptor beta chains from one sample sequenced in a study of tumor-infiltrating lymphocytes in localized non-small cell lung cancer. The table came from immunoSEQ multiplex PCR; TCRdb's copy has only in-frame clones and leaves some out. The sample records over 10,000 clones, approximately 74% being singletons. The sample was uninvolved lung tissue not adjacent to the tumor. The receptors shown here come from a human donor with non-small cell lung cancer.

V usage is TRBV6-5 and J usage is TRBJ1-3, with D uncertain. The CDR3 extends over 12 amino acids. The germline V and J ends were trimmed by 5 bases and 11 bases, with 13 bases remaining between them. Germline V gene lookup returns CDR1 MNHEY and CDR2 SVGAGI. The CDR3 DNA reads as TGTGCCAGCAGTCGACGGCCTGTACCCATATATTTT. Translating gives CASSRRPVPIYF.

The chain employs TRBV14 and TRBJ1-4; D gene ambiguous. Trimming pared 0 bases from V and 10 bases from J, leaving 9 bases between. Germline V lookup: CDR1 SGHDN, CDR2 FVKESK. This CDR3 has 13 amino acids. The CDR3 sequence: CASSQDPRAKLFF. The CDR3 DNA sequence: TGTGCCAGCAGCCAAGATCCGAGGGCAAAACTGTTTTTT.

The sample holds a few counts of this clone. This chain joins TRBV7-2 and TRBJ1-2, with D hard to call. Between the trimmed V and J ends, which lost 5 bases and 7 bases, there was a span of 11 bases. Per germline, CDR1 SGHTA and CDR2 FQGNSA. This CDR3 is built from 12 residues. The CDR3, as DNA: TGTGCCAGCAGCAAGGATGGTTCTGGCTACACCTTC. Translating it yields CASSKDGSGYTF.

The DNA of the CDR3 is TGTGCCTGGGTTGGGGAGCTGAGGACTGAAGCTTTCTTT. It translates to CAWVGELRTEAFF. The gene calls are TRBV30 and TRBJ1-1; D is unclear. Germline V gives CDR1 GTSNPN, CDR2 SVGIG (reference sequence). The CDR3 sequence is 13 residues long. V lost 5 bases and J 5 bases, leaving 15 bases between the germline ends.

This clone was observed a single time. The chain uses TRBV5-1 and TRBJ2-5; a weak D match, TRBD2 (7 bases). V was cut by 6 bases and J by 1 base, with 16 bases left in between. Germline V CDR1 and CDR2: SGHRS, YFSETQ. The length of the CDR3 is 15 residues. The CDR3 nucleotides read TGCGCCAGCAAGTTCGAGGGGGGGCCCCAAGAGACCCAGTACTTC. Residues: CASKFEGGPQETQYF.

The rearrangement uses TRBV12-5 and TRBJ2-1; 9 bases agree with TRBD1. This CDR3 contains 14 residues. Germline values: CDR1 LGHNT, CDR2 FRNRAP. The V and J ends lost 5 bases and 8 bases, in that order; junction bases with no gene match: 7. CDR3 in DNA: TGTGCTAGTGGTGGACAGGGGTTTTGGGATGAGCAGTTCTTC. Amino acid sequence: CASGGQGFWDEQFF.

A remark on this clone: The same CDR3 arises from other DNA sequences in this sample as well. This chain links TRBV30 with TRBJ1-5; D is ambiguous. Germline values: CDR1 GTSNPN, CDR2 SVGIG (reference sequence). The CDR3 has 13 residues. V lost 0 bases and J 1 base, leaving 4 bases between the germline ends. CDR3 DNA: TGTGCCTGGAGTGTAGGCAGCAATCAGCCCCAGCATTTT. It specifies CAWSVGSNQPQHF.

The rearrangement joins TRBV29-1 to TRBJ1-2, with 8 positions matching TRBD1. The germline CDR1 and CDR2 sequences are SQVTM and ANQGSEA. The CDR3 has 13 residues. Trimming took 5 bases from V and 4 from J; bases not matched to a gene: 6. As DNA, the CDR3 is TGCAGCGTTAATTCGGACAGGGCCTATGGCTACACCTTC. Translation: CSVNSDRAYGYTF.

This clone showed up just a few times. V and J are TRBV6-5 and TRBJ2-7; possibly TRBD1 for D (6 bases). Germline values: CDR1 MNHEY, CDR2 SVGAGI. This CDR3 comprises 16 residues. Trimming removed 2 bases from V and 0 bases from J, with 14 bases in between. The CDR3 bases are TGTGCCAGCAGTTACGCCCCTATGGGACACTCCTACGAGCAGTACTTC. This encodes CASSYAPMGHSYEQYF.

With respect to this clone: At one boundary the junction diverges from the germline segment, which might be a read error. The V gene is TRBV25-1, the J gene TRBJ1-5; perhaps TRBD1 as D (5 bases). CDR3 length: 16 amino acids. CDR1 is MGHDK and CDR2 is SYGVNS in the germline V gene. The CDR3 DNA follows: TGTGCCAGCAGTGAAGGAGGGGCAGGCAGCAACCAGCCCCAGCATTTT. This encodes CASSEGGAGSNQPQHF.

The V gene is TRBV5-4, the J gene TRBJ2-7; D gene ambiguous. Trimming pared 0 bases from V and 0 bases from J, leaving 10 bases between. The CDR3 has 15 residues. Germline V gene data show CDR1 as SGHNT and CDR2 as YYREEE (reference sequence). The CDR3 nucleotides are TGTGCCAGCAGCTTGGGGACCGCGAGCTCCTACGAGCAGTACTTC. Amino acids: CASSLGTASSYEQYF.

This clone was detected a few times. The genes are TRBV4-2 and TRBJ2-7, with D possibly being TRBD2 (6 bases). CDR1 and CDR2 (germline): LGHNA, YNFKEQ. The V and J ends lost 1 base and 3 bases respectively, with 13 bases between them. There are 15 residues in the CDR3. In DNA, the CDR3 is TGTGCCAGCAGCCAAGCCGCGAGTAGCGGCTACGAGCAGTACTTC. This codes for CASSQAASSGYEQYF.

The chain joins TRBV6-5 to TRBJ2-2; perhaps TRBD1 as D (5 bases). From germline, CDR1 is MNHEY and CDR2 SVGAGI. The CDR3 length is 15 residues. Trimming took off 2 bases at V and 3 bases at J, with 10 bases between the two ends. The CDR3 DNA reads as TGTGCCAGCAGTTACGACTTCAGGGACACCGGGGAGCTGTTTTTT. The encoded protein is CASSYDFRDTGELFF.

This clone was counted only a few times. The CDR3 loop is CASSLEGGALGSPLHF. DNA of the CDR3: TGTGCCAGCAGCCTAGAAGGTGGAGCGCTAGGATCACCCCTCCACTTT. This chain links TRBV6-6 with TRBJ1-6, with D hard to call. In germline, CDR1 is MNHNY, CDR2 SVGAGI (reference sequence). The CDR3 is 16 amino acids. Between the trimmed V and J ends, which lost 6 bases and 10 bases, there was a span of 22 bases.

The chain employs TRBV6-5 and TRBJ2-3, with D unclear. The CDR3 spans 11 residues. V lost 4 bases and J 4 bases, leaving 3 bases between the germline ends. The germline V gene has CDR1 MNHEY and CDR2 SVGAGI. CDR3 loop: CASSSADTQYF. The DNA of the CDR3 is TGTGCCAGCAGTTCCGCAGATACGCAGTATTTT.

The V call is TRBV5-1, the J call TRBJ1-6; the D gene is possibly TRBD1 (5 bases). Trimming removed 0 bases at V and 7 bases at J, with 11 bases between. This CDR3 has 15 amino acids. The germline V gene encodes CDR1 SGHRS and CDR2 YFSETQ. CDR3 in amino acids: CASSLEGDTNSPLHF. DNA for the CDR3: TGCGCCAGCAGCTTGGAAGGGGATACGAATTCACCCCTCCACTTT.

This sequence joins TRBV7-2 and TRBJ1-4, with D possibly being TRBD1 (6 bases). The CDR3 has 15 amino acids. Per the germline V gene, CDR1 is SGHTA and CDR2 is FQGNSA. Trimming took 0 bases from V and 3 from J, leaving 8 bases between them. CDR3 protein: CASSLAGGANEKLFF. The CDR3 DNA reads as TGTGCCAGCAGCTTAGCAGGGGGGGCTAATGAAAAACTGTTTTTT.

The V call is TRBV6-4, the J call TRBJ2-2; 9 nucleotides align to TRBD1. Trimming cost V 5 bases and J 5 bases; bases outside gene matches: 9. The CDR3 covers 16 residues. CDR1 is MRHNA and CDR2 is SNTAGT in the germline V gene. The CDR3 loop is CASSLTGGAQTGELFF. The CDR3 DNA reads TGTGCCAGCAGTCTTACAGGGGGCGCTCAGACCGGGGAGCTGTTTTTT.

This clone was counted a few times. V is TRBV7-8 and J is TRBJ1-2; D is unclear. Trimming removed 3 bases at V and 6 bases at J, with 8 bases between. The CDR3 has 12 residues. Germline CDR1 SGHVS, CDR2 FQNEAQ. The CDR3 nucleotides are TGTGCCAGCAGCTTTGGGGAGGATGGCTACACCTTC. Amino acid sequence: CASSFGEDGYTF.

This sequence joins TRBV5-1 and TRBJ2-7, with 8 bases aligning to TRBD2. The germline gives CDR1 SGHRS, CDR2 YFSETQ. CDR3 length equals 14 residues. J was trimmed by 3 bases and V by 4 bases; bases with no gene match: 6. The CDR3 protein is CASSRGGLGYEQYF. In DNA, the CDR3 is TGCGCCAGCAGCCGGGGGGGGTTAGGCTACGAGCAGTACTTC.

This clone turned up a few times. The chain has TRBV7-9 and TRBJ1-2, with no clear D. CDR1 SEHNR and CDR2 FQNEAQ come from the germline V gene (reference sequence). V lost 2 bases and J lost 6, with 16 bases in between. The CDR3 is made up of 15 amino acids. CDR3 residues: CASSLRHEVNHGYTF. CDR3 nucleotide sequence: TGTGCCAGCAGCTTACGCCATGAGGTTAATCATGGCTACACCTTC. Looking up the rest from reference TRBV7-9 and TRBJ1-2 gives the full variable domain: DTGVSQNPRHKITKRGQNVTFRCDPISEHNRLYWYRQTLGQGPEFLTYFQNEAQLEKSRLLSDRFSAERPKGSFSTLEIQRTEQGDSAMYLCASSLRHEVNHGYTFGSGTRLTVV.

By sample fraction, this clone is medium-sized (0.01 to 0.1%). This sequence joins TRBV11-3 and TRBJ1-2; D gene ambiguous. V gave up 5 bases and J gave up 6 bases, with 10 bases separating them. The CDR3 consists of 12 residues. Germline-derived CDR1 and CDR2 are SGHNT and YENEEA. This CDR3 is CASSTRRDGYTF. The CDR3 region has the DNA TGTGCCAGCAGCACTAGACGGGATGGCTACACCTTC.